A single sample is the source of the 10 T cell receptor beta chains below, sequenced in a study of shared T cell receptors in the human thymus (dated by TCRdb to 2020 to 2022). Library prep was done by the immunoSEQ multiplex PCR assay. TCRdb carries this immuneACCESS record with in-frame sequences only. Its versions omit some clonotypes, under half of them owing to an unresolved V gene in the studies checked, with the rest unexplained. The sample table shows more than 550,000 clones, and around 87% are seen once. The ten largest clonotypes hold roughly 0.0086% of the sample. These data also formed part of another study, on human thymus T cells.

Sequencing was performed on thymocytes. The receptor set was obtained from a boy younger than two with a congenital heart defect. Donor details come from another sample of the same person, matched by shared clones.

The chain recombines TRBV5-1 with TRBJ1-6; 9 positions agree with TRBD1. Unmatched junction bases numbered 9, after V lost 4 bases and J lost 10 bases. Germline values: CDR1 SGHRS, CDR2 YFSETQ. The CDR3 is 15 residues long. The CDR3 coding sequence is TGCGCCAGCAGCATGACAGGGGGGGGTGACTCACCCCTCCACTTT. Protein: CASSMTGGGDSPLHF.

The genes are TRBV19 and TRBJ1-4; D gene ambiguous. The germline gives CDR1 LNHDA, CDR2 SQIVND (reference sequence). This CDR3 has 15 residues. V was clipped by 6 bases and J by 8 bases, with 19 bases between them. The CDR3 is CASRLTELMEEKLFF. The CDR3 bases are TGTGCCAGTAGGCTCACAGAACTGATGGAAGAAAAACTGTTTTTT.

This clone was detected a few times. This chain links TRBV4-3 with TRBJ1-1; the D is unclear. V lost 0 bases, J lost 5 bases, and 13 bases lay in between. The CDR3 is 15 amino acids. Germline V gives CDR1 LGHNA, CDR2 YSLEER. In DNA form, the CDR3 reads TGCGCCAGCAGCCAAGACGTTATAATGAGGACTGAAGCTTTCTTT. This translates into CASSQDVIMRTEAFF.

The chain uses TRBV10-1 and TRBJ2-2; the D gene is possibly TRBD2 (6 bases). CDR1 is WNHNN and CDR2 is SYGVQD in the germline V gene (reference sequence). CDR3 length: 13 amino acids. Trimming removed 9 bases at V and 0 bases at J, with 8 bases between. The CDR3 DNA reads as TGCGCCAGTAGCGGTGCGAACACCGGGGAGCTGTTTTTT. This translates into CASSGANTGELFF.

This chain links TRBV5-1 with TRBJ2-5; 7 nucleotides match TRBD1. CDR3 length: 14 amino acids. J gave up 5 bases and V 4 bases, and 8 bases lay outside the gene matches. Germline CDR1 is SGHRS and CDR2 is YFSETQ. The CDR3 reads CASSLSTGTETQYF. CDR3 nucleotide sequence: TGCGCCAGCAGCCTGTCGACAGGGACGGAGACCCAGTACTTC.

The CDR3 loop reads CASSQGEVGTGVVGTEAFF. The CDR3 coding sequence is TGTGCCAGCAGCCAAGGCGAGGTCGGGACAGGGGTGGTAGGAACTGAAGCTTTCTTT. The V and J genes are TRBV14 and TRBJ1-1; 10 bases align to TRBD1. V gave up 1 base and J gave up 5 bases; unmatched junction bases: 16. There are 19 residues in the CDR3. Germline V lookup: CDR1 SGHDN, CDR2 FVKESK.

The chain carries TRBV19 and TRBJ2-7; weak D call: TRBD2 (6 bases). V was shortened by 8 bases and J by 1 base, with 12 bases between the two germline ends. The CDR3 consists of 13 residues. Germline lookup yields CDR1 LNHDA and CDR2 SQIVND (reference sequence). The CDR3 bases are TGTGCCAGTGTTACGGGGGATTCCTACGAGCAGTACTTC. It is translated as CASVTGDSYEQYF. Supplemented by reference TRBV19 and TRBJ2-7, the full variable domain reads DGGITQSPKYLFRKEGQNVTLSCEQNLNHDAMYWYRQDPGQGLRLIYYSQIVNDFQKGDIAEGYSVSREKKESFPLTVTSAQKNPTAFYLCASVTGDSYEQYFGPGTRLTVT.

The chain employs TRBV4-3 and TRBJ2-7, with 10 bases matching TRBD1. Looked up from germline, CDR1 is LGHNA and CDR2 is YSLEER. The junction had 10 bases not matched to a gene; V was cut back by 0 bases and J by 5 bases. CDR3 length: 17 amino acids. CDR3 region: CASSQDTTGTGANEQYF. CDR3 DNA sequence: TGCGCCAGCAGCCAAGACACCACCGGGACAGGGGCCAACGAGCAGTACTTC.

The chain joins TRBV2 to TRBJ1-5, with D uncertain. Germline V gives CDR1 SNHLY, CDR2 FYNNEI. The V gene lost 7 bases and the J gene lost 2 bases, with 9 bases spanning the gap. This CDR3 spans 13 amino acids. CDR3 in amino acids: CASTPCGNQPQHF. CDR3 DNA sequence: TGTGCCAGCACTCCGTGTGGCAATCAGCCCCAGCATTTT.

The chain couples TRBV7-9 to TRBJ1-1; 10 bases are a match to TRBD1. J lost 5 bases, V lost 5 bases, and 5 bases had no gene match. Germline lookup yields CDR1 SEHNR and CDR2 FQNEAQ (reference sequence). The CDR3 is made up of 14 amino acids. CDR3 DNA: TGTGCCAGCAGCCCTCGGGACAGGGGAACTGAAGCTTTCTTT. Protein product: CASSPRDRGTEAFF. Complete variable domain (other parts from reference TRBV7-9 and TRBJ1-1): DTGVSQNPRHKITKRGQNVTFRCDPISEHNRLYWYRQTLGQGPEFLTYFQNEAQLEKSRLLSDRFSAERPKGSFSTLEIQRTEQGDSAMYLCASSPRDRGTEAFFGQGTRLTVV.